Included here is one T cell receptor beta chain sequence, with context. The authors' processing: Reference gene primer amplification in the assay estimated nucleated cell counts. Sequencing was performed with immunoSEQ multiplex PCR; in TCRdb, only in-frame clones are kept and a portion is missing. V and J calls and clone size are copied from that table; D and trimming were computed from the DNA. This sample has under 200,000 clones, with roughly 91% found just once. The data stem from a study of blood T cell repertoires in COVID-19. V gave up 3 bases and J gave up 2 bases; unmatched junction bases: 15. Germline V lookup: CDR1 MNHEY, CDR2 SMNVEV (reference sequence). The CDR3 consists of 20 residues.

This clonotype originated in a man aged 35 to 55 with active or convalescent COVID-19. The sample was peripheral blood. The chain carries TRBV27 and TRBJ2-6; 8 bases are shared with TRBD1. The chain's CDR3 is CASSFSPGQGTSAGANVLTF. The CDR3 region has the DNA TGTGCCAGCAGTTTTTCCCCCGGACAGGGAACTTCAGCTGGGGCCAACGTCCTGACTTTC.